A selection of T cell receptor beta chains follows, all from one sample in a study of CD8 T cells in ankylosing spondylitis. In TCRdb, the 5' RACE reads were re-called with MiXCR into one record per CDR3 protein. The sample shows 200,000 or so distinct CDR3 sequences, roughly 18% of them seen only once. The sample was blood, either unsorted or a sorted T cell fraction (not recorded which). These receptors were taken from a male donor between 5 and 35 years old with ankylosing spondylitis or in good health (not recorded which). CDR3s include the opening cysteine and the closing phenylalanine or tryptophan.

CDR3 protein: CSVDGNPDTQYF; J gene: TRBJ2-3; V gene: TRBV29-1
CDR3 protein: CATSLTSGDNEQFF; J gene: TRBJ2-1; V gene: TRBV24-1
CDR3 protein: CASSLALRRTSNSPLHF; J gene: TRBJ1-6; V gene: TRBV5-1
CDR3 protein: CASSLVRGLEAFF; J gene: TRBJ1-1; V gene: TRBV5-1
CDR3 protein: CASSLENSRAAGQPQHF; J gene: TRBJ1-5; V gene: TRBV7-2
CDR3 protein: CSVEDLVRRTQYF; J gene: TRBJ2-5; V gene: TRBV29-1
CDR3 protein: CASSPGRPEETQYF; J gene: TRBJ2-5; V gene: TRBV5-1
CDR3 protein: CSATGTGYGEQYF; J gene: TRBJ2-7; V gene: TRBV29-1
CDR3 protein: CASSLPGQGEEETQYF; J gene: TRBJ2-5; V gene: TRBV4-2
CDR3 protein: CASSLDGLNIQYF; J gene: TRBJ2-4; V gene: TRBV12-3/TRBV12-4
CDR3 protein: CASSRDRGKQPQHF; J gene: TRBJ1-5; V gene: TRBV2
CDR3 protein: CASSLRRTSSNEQYF; J gene: TRBJ2-7; V gene: TRBV5-1
CDR3 protein: CSASIQTEAEAFF; J gene: TRBJ1-1; V gene: TRBV20-1
CDR3 protein: CASSLTGLTGELFF; J gene: TRBJ2-2; V gene: TRBV19
CDR3 protein: CASSFGPESQYF; J gene: TRBJ2-3; V gene: TRBV12-3/TRBV12-4
CDR3 protein: CASSLEIAGDRTDTQYF; J gene: TRBJ2-3; V gene: TRBV7-8
CDR3 protein: CASSWQTRPYNEQFF; J gene: TRBJ2-1; V gene: TRBV3-1
CDR3 protein: CASSLVGDKAFF; J gene: TRBJ1-1; V gene: TRBV7-8
CDR3 protein: CASSPQDTQYF; J gene: TRBJ2-3; V gene: TRBV18
CDR3 protein: CSVDQSTQYF; J gene: TRBJ2-3; V gene: TRBV29-1
CDR3 protein: CASSLTLGGSVNEQFF; J gene: TRBJ2-1; V gene: TRBV7-3
CDR3 protein: CASSSQSSGALSDTQYF; J gene: TRBJ2-3; V gene: TRBV7-2
CDR3 protein: CSARNTDTQYF; J gene: TRBJ2-3; V gene: TRBV20-1
CDR3 protein: CSAGTSGNEQFF; J gene: TRBJ2-1; V gene: TRBV20-1
CDR3 protein: CASSPEPFYGYTF; J gene: TRBJ1-2; V gene: TRBV12-3/TRBV12-4
CDR3 protein: CASSFQGSYAEAFF; J gene: TRBJ1-1; V gene: TRBV7-9
CDR3 protein: CASSPNPNRGMSEKLFF; J gene: TRBJ1-4; V gene: TRBV4-2
CDR3 protein: CASSSQAGYGYTF; J gene: TRBJ1-2; V gene: TRBV18
CDR3 protein: CASSLVASGELFF; J gene: TRBJ2-2; V gene: TRBV5-6
CDR3 protein: CSVGRETQYF; J gene: TRBJ2-5; V gene: TRBV29-1
CDR3 protein: CASKQVRSSTDTQYF; J gene: TRBJ2-3; V gene: TRBV19
CDR3 protein: CASSQDLTAGNTIYF; J gene: TRBJ1-3; V gene: TRBV3-1
CDR3 protein: CANQRGDGPTDTQYF; J gene: TRBJ2-3; V gene: TRBV10-3
CDR3 protein: CASSQLKASNQPQHF; J gene: TRBJ1-5; V gene: TRBV16
CDR3 protein: CAWRKDSTSRSPLHF; J gene: TRBJ1-6; V gene: TRBV30
CDR3 protein: CSVHRPNLNTEAFF; J gene: TRBJ1-1; V gene: TRBV29-1
CDR3 protein: CASSLAVGGRLQETQYF; J gene: TRBJ2-5; V gene: TRBV11-2
CDR3 protein: CASSSTSGTGAQETQYF; J gene: TRBJ2-5; V gene: TRBV7-9
CDR3 protein: CSAESGTYEQFF; J gene: TRBJ2-1; V gene: TRBV29-1
CDR3 protein: CASSISLGIAGFYNEQFF; J gene: TRBJ2-1; V gene: TRBV19
CDR3 protein: CSVDGTYYNEQFF; J gene: TRBJ2-1; V gene: TRBV29-1
CDR3 protein: CASSKTGGYTGELFF; J gene: TRBJ2-2; V gene: TRBV14
CDR3 protein: CASSPGSSLTQYF; J gene: TRBJ2-5; V gene: TRBV7-9
CDR3 protein: CASRTGTGGHNEQFF; J gene: TRBJ2-1; V gene: TRBV4-2
CDR3 protein: CSAEGTHSYEQYF; J gene: TRBJ2-7; V gene: TRBV29-1
CDR3 protein: CASSYRVGGNQPQHF; J gene: TRBJ1-5; V gene: TRBV27
CDR3 protein: CASSSGTGDNEQFF; J gene: TRBJ2-1; V gene: TRBV5-1
CDR3 protein: CASSQEEVSTDTQYF; J gene: TRBJ2-3; V gene: TRBV4-2
CDR3 protein: CASRLPRGNTGELFF; J gene: TRBJ2-2; V gene: TRBV28
CDR3 protein: CASIPGTGDYNEQFF; J gene: TRBJ2-1; V gene: TRBV7-9
CDR3 protein: CASRLASSGRMETQYF; J gene: TRBJ2-5; V gene: TRBV12-2
CDR3 protein: CASSQGAIRIQYF; J gene: TRBJ2-4; V gene: TRBV12-3/TRBV12-4
CDR3 protein: CASSPLTGTGGELFF; J gene: TRBJ2-2; V gene: TRBV12-3/TRBV12-4
CDR3 protein: CAWSVYSDEQYF; J gene: TRBJ2-7; V gene: TRBV30
CDR3 protein: CSVSGGDKNSPLHF; J gene: TRBJ1-6; V gene: TRBV20-1